The clone carrying this TCR beta chain showed up just once. Method: immunoSEQ multiplex PCR; TCRdb's copy keeps in-frame clones and lacks some. The table has about 540,000 clones, about 80% seen once; the top ten hold around 0.012%. CDR1 is SGHTA, CDR2 FQGNSA, per germline. The CDR3 spans 16 residues. J lost 1 base, V lost 5 bases, and 5 bases had no gene match. The record originates from a study of shared T cell receptors in the human thymus. This same sample was also part of a study on human thymus T cells. According to that study: What appeared biased in thymic and blood repertoires was the usage of V and J genes.

The rearrangement links TRBV7-2 to TRBJ2-7, with TRBD2 matching over 13 bases. The receptor's source is a boy younger than two with a congenital heart defect. The material sequenced was thymocytes. CDR3 bases: TGTGCCAGCAGCCGCGGGACTAGCGGGATGTCCTACGAGCAGTACTTC. Its translation: CASSRGTSGMSYEQYF.